This T cell receptor (beta chain) came from a study of cytomegalovirus exposure and HLA in healthy donors. Findings of the study overall: As was reported, the classifier diagnosed cytomegalovirus status with high specificity and sensitivity. In a later analysis, a missense DCLRE1C variant was linked to TCR beta V- and J-gene trimming. In a later analysis, HLA-associated beta chains showed higher expansion and lower generation probabilities than comparable chains. Presence/absence analysis assumed near-uniform sequencing depth across donors.

About this clone: Its antigen is as yet unknown.

The PCR ran on 60 Vbeta and 13 Jbeta primers. The assay was immunoSEQ multiplex PCR, and TCRdb's table has in-frame clones only and misses some. The repertoire has tens of thousands of clones, around 80% of them found once; the top ten carry roughly 2%. The CDR3 sequence is 15 residues long. Trimming stripped 6 bases from V and 1 base from J, with 14 bases between. CDR1 and CDR2 (germline): MNHNS, SASEGT. The sequencing sample was made of PBMCs. This TCR came from a young man in good health and CMV-seronegative. The rearrangement joins TRBV6-1 to TRBJ2-3, with unresolved D. DNA of the CDR3: TGTGCCAGCAGCCTACTCCCTCCTCGCACAGATACGCAGTATTTT. Translation: CASSLLPPRTDTQYF.